These T cell receptor beta chains were read from a single sample in a study of blood T cell repertoires in COVID-19. Sequencing used immunoSEQ multiplex PCR; TCRdb keeps in-frame clones, though not all of them. The data hold 100,000 to 150,000 clones, with roughly four fifths observed a single time. Sequencing was done on a sample of peripheral blood. These receptors originate from a woman in her fifties or sixties with acute or convalescent COVID-19. Both conserved end residues are part of each CDR3. Each record gives: J gene, D gene, clone size, CDR3 length, V gene, CDR3 DNA, CDR3 protein. The D gene is left open where the match is weak. Part of the rows lack a size; the others show once, few, many or a class for expanded clones.

j_call: TRBJ1-2; d_call: TRBD1; clone_size: NA; cdr3_length: 14; v_call: TRBV24-1; cdr3_nt: TGTGCCACCAGTGAAGGGACAGGGGACTATGGCTACACCTTC; cdr3_aa: CATSEGTGDYGYTF
j_call: TRBJ2-2; d_call: NA; clone_size: NA; cdr3_length: 14; v_call: TRBV28; cdr3_nt: TGTGCCAGCAGTCCGGGACACAACACCGGGGAGCTGTTTTTT; cdr3_aa: CASSPGHNTGELFF
j_call: TRBJ2-1; d_call: TRBD1; clone_size: NA; cdr3_length: 15; v_call: TRBV7-3; cdr3_nt: TGTGCCAGCAGCGATTTTCAGAGGGACAGCAATGAGCAGTTCTTC; cdr3_aa: CASSDFQRDSNEQFF
j_call: TRBJ2-1; d_call: TRBD2; clone_size: NA; cdr3_length: 15; v_call: TRBV18; cdr3_nt: TGTGCCAGCTCACGTCTCAGCGGGGGGAACAATGAGCAGTTCTTC; cdr3_aa: CASSRLSGGNNEQFF
j_call: TRBJ2-1; d_call: NA; clone_size: few; cdr3_length: 15; v_call: TRBV7-7; cdr3_nt: TGTGCTAGCAGCTTAGCGCGAGAGGGTTACAGTGAGCAGTTCTTC; cdr3_aa: CASSLAREGYSEQFF
j_call: TRBJ1-2; d_call: TRBD1; clone_size: once; cdr3_length: 12; v_call: TRBV6-5; cdr3_nt: TGTGCCAGCAGGGACAGGGGGCCCGGCTACACCTTC; cdr3_aa: CASRDRGPGYTF
j_call: TRBJ1-2; d_call: NA; clone_size: few; cdr3_length: 13; v_call: TRBV28; cdr3_nt: TGTGCCAGCAGTTTTTTGACAGCCGGAGGCTACACCTTC; cdr3_aa: CASSFLTAGGYTF
j_call: TRBJ1-1; d_call: NA; clone_size: few; cdr3_length: 14; v_call: TRBV27; cdr3_nt: TGTGCCAGCAGTTTGGGGCACTTGAACACTGAAGCTTTCTTT; cdr3_aa: CASSLGHLNTEAFF
j_call: TRBJ2-2; d_call: TRBD1; clone_size: NA; cdr3_length: 11; v_call: TRBV6-5; cdr3_nt: TGTGCCGAAGGACAGGCCGGGGAGCTGTTTTTT; cdr3_aa: CAEGQAGELFF
j_call: TRBJ1-6; d_call: TRBD1; clone_size: NA; cdr3_length: 13; v_call: TRBV2; cdr3_nt: TGTGCCAGCGGACAGGAGAATAATTCACCCCTCCACTTT; cdr3_aa: CASGQENNSPLHF
j_call: TRBJ1-6; d_call: TRBD1; clone_size: NA; cdr3_length: 17; v_call: TRBV11-2; cdr3_nt: TGTGCCAGCAGCTTACCGACAGGGGGAACATATAATTCACCCCTCCACTTT; cdr3_aa: CASSLPTGGTYNSPLHF
j_call: TRBJ2-7; d_call: NA; clone_size: NA; cdr3_length: 14; v_call: TRBV28; cdr3_nt: TGTGCCAGCAGTTTCTCAGGGAAAAACTACGAGCAGTACTTC; cdr3_aa: CASSFSGKNYEQYF
j_call: TRBJ2-1; d_call: NA; clone_size: NA; cdr3_length: 13; v_call: TRBV2; cdr3_nt: TGTGCCAGCCGACGTAACCTAGATTTTGAGCAGTTCTTC; cdr3_aa: CASRRNLDFEQFF
j_call: TRBJ2-7; d_call: NA; clone_size: NA; cdr3_length: 16; v_call: TRBV6-6; cdr3_nt: TGTGCCAGCAGTTACTCGTCCCAGGGTGGATACTACGAGCAGTACTTC; cdr3_aa: CASSYSSQGGYYEQYF
j_call: TRBJ2-7; d_call: TRBD1; clone_size: once; cdr3_length: 15; v_call: TRBV27; cdr3_nt: TGTGCCAGCAGCAATAAATGGACAGGAGCCTACGAGCAGTACTTC; cdr3_aa: CASSNKWTGAYEQYF
j_call: TRBJ1-1; d_call: NA; clone_size: NA; cdr3_length: 12; v_call: TRBV28; cdr3_nt: TGTGCCAGCAGTTTTATCCAAAGGGGAGCTTTCTTT; cdr3_aa: CASSFIQRGAFF
j_call: TRBJ2-7; d_call: TRBD2; clone_size: NA; cdr3_length: 15; v_call: TRBV27; cdr3_nt: TGTGCCAGCAGTTCACGGACTAGCGGACTCTACGAGCAGTACTTC; cdr3_aa: CASSSRTSGLYEQYF
j_call: TRBJ1-5; d_call: TRBD1; clone_size: NA; cdr3_length: 13; v_call: TRBV19; cdr3_nt: TGTGCCAGTAGAGGGACAGGGAATCAGCCCCAGCATTTT; cdr3_aa: CASRGTGNQPQHF
j_call: TRBJ1-5; d_call: NA; clone_size: NA; cdr3_length: 13; v_call: TRBV24-1; cdr3_nt: TGTGCCACCAGTGACAGTGCGGCTCAGCCCCAGCATTTT; cdr3_aa: CATSDSAAQPQHF
j_call: TRBJ2-1; d_call: TRBD2; clone_size: few; cdr3_length: 17; v_call: TRBV13; cdr3_nt: TGTGCCAGCAGCTTAAGGAAAGGACTAGCGGGAGTTGATGAGCAGTTCTTC; cdr3_aa: CASSLRKGLAGVDEQFF
j_call: TRBJ1-1; d_call: NA; clone_size: few; cdr3_length: 13; v_call: TRBV7-6; cdr3_nt: TGTGCCAGCAGCTTAAGTAAACAGACCGAAGCTTTCTTT; cdr3_aa: CASSLSKQTEAFF
j_call: TRBJ1-4; d_call: NA; clone_size: NA; cdr3_length: 14; v_call: TRBV19; cdr3_nt: TGTGCCAGTAGTATGAGGCAGCTTAATGAAAAACTGTTTTTT; cdr3_aa: CASSMRQLNEKLFF
j_call: TRBJ1-4; d_call: NA; clone_size: NA; cdr3_length: 14; v_call: TRBV9; cdr3_nt: TGTGCCAGCAGCGGGGGCGGTCCTAATGAAAAACTGTTTTTT; cdr3_aa: CASSGGGPNEKLFF
j_call: TRBJ1-5; d_call: TRBD1; clone_size: NA; cdr3_length: 14; v_call: TRBV6-5; cdr3_nt: TGTGCCAGCAGGGGGACAGGCCCCAATCAGCCCCAGCATTTT; cdr3_aa: CASRGTGPNQPQHF
j_call: TRBJ2-2; d_call: TRBD1; clone_size: NA; cdr3_length: 14; v_call: TRBV7-9; cdr3_nt: TGTGCCAGCAGCTTGGCACAGGGGTTCGGGGAGCTGTTTTTT; cdr3_aa: CASSLAQGFGELFF
j_call: TRBJ2-7; d_call: NA; clone_size: NA; cdr3_length: 14; v_call: TRBV6-5; cdr3_nt: TGTGCCAGCAGTCCCGAGGGGACACCCTACGAGCAGTACTTC; cdr3_aa: CASSPEGTPYEQYF
j_call: TRBJ1-1; d_call: NA; clone_size: NA; cdr3_length: 12; v_call: TRBV19; cdr3_nt: TGTGCCAGTAGTATCCCCCCCGGCGGAGCTTTCTTT; cdr3_aa: CASSIPPGGAFF
j_call: TRBJ1-1; d_call: NA; clone_size: NA; cdr3_length: 15; v_call: TRBV19; cdr3_nt: TGTGCCAGTAGTTGGGTTTCATCAGGGAACACTGAAGCTTTCTTT; cdr3_aa: CASSWVSSGNTEAFF
j_call: TRBJ2-1; d_call: TRBD1; clone_size: NA; cdr3_length: 15; v_call: TRBV6-5; cdr3_nt: TGTGCCAGCAGTTACCCCGGGACAGGGGGCAATGAGCAGTTCTTC; cdr3_aa: CASSYPGTGGNEQFF
j_call: TRBJ1-1; d_call: NA; clone_size: NA; cdr3_length: 16; v_call: TRBV6-5; cdr3_nt: TGTGCCAGCAGTTACGACCCGACAGGAGATAACACTGAAGCTTTCTTT; cdr3_aa: CASSYDPTGDNTEAFF
j_call: TRBJ1-6; d_call: TRBD1; clone_size: NA; cdr3_length: 14; v_call: TRBV3-1/TRBV3-2; cdr3_nt: TGTGCCAGCAGACCCCGGGACAGGAATTCACCCCTCCACTTT; cdr3_aa: CASRPRDRNSPLHF
j_call: TRBJ2-7; d_call: TRBD1; clone_size: NA; cdr3_length: 14; v_call: TRBV2; cdr3_nt: TGTGCCAGCAGGAGGACAGGGAGCTCCTACGAGCAGTACTTC; cdr3_aa: CASRRTGSSYEQYF
j_call: TRBJ1-5; d_call: NA; clone_size: NA; cdr3_length: 16; v_call: TRBV6-2/TRBV6-3; cdr3_nt: TGTGCCAGCAGCCCTACCCTAGACGGTAGCAATCAGCCCCAGCATTTT; cdr3_aa: CASSPTLDGSNQPQHF
j_call: TRBJ2-2; d_call: TRBD2; clone_size: NA; cdr3_length: 18; v_call: TRBV7-8; cdr3_nt: TGTGCCAGCAGCTTAGGTCGACTAGCGGGGGGGCCGACCGGGGAGCTGTTTTTT; cdr3_aa: CASSLGRLAGGPTGELFF
j_call: TRBJ1-6; d_call: TRBD1; clone_size: NA; cdr3_length: 14; v_call: TRBV19; cdr3_nt: TGTGCCAGTAGGGGGACAGGGATGAGTTCACCCCTCCACTTT; cdr3_aa: CASRGTGMSSPLHF
j_call: TRBJ2-5; d_call: NA; clone_size: NA; cdr3_length: 14; v_call: TRBV13; cdr3_nt: TGTGCCAGCAGCAAAGGACTGGTACAAGAGACCCAGTACTTC; cdr3_aa: CASSKGLVQETQYF
j_call: TRBJ2-1; d_call: NA; clone_size: NA; cdr3_length: 16; v_call: TRBV24-1; cdr3_nt: TGTGCCACCAGTGACCGTCCGGGAGCGCCTAGTAATGAGCAGTTCTTC; cdr3_aa: CATSDRPGAPSNEQFF
j_call: TRBJ2-7; d_call: NA; clone_size: NA; cdr3_length: 15; v_call: TRBV3-1/TRBV3-2; cdr3_nt: TGTGCCAGCAGCCACAGGGCGCCAATCCCTTACGAGCAGTACTTC; cdr3_aa: CASSHRAPIPYEQYF
j_call: TRBJ1-4; d_call: TRBD1; clone_size: NA; cdr3_length: 14; v_call: TRBV19; cdr3_nt: TGTGCCAGTAGCCAGGGACAGGAAAATGAAAAACTGTTTTTT; cdr3_aa: CASSQGQENEKLFF
j_call: TRBJ2-5; d_call: NA; clone_size: NA; cdr3_length: 14; v_call: TRBV30; cdr3_nt: TGTGCCTGGAGTATCGGGGTCTCCCCGGAGACCCAGTACTTC; cdr3_aa: CAWSIGVSPETQYF
j_call: TRBJ1-2; d_call: TRBD1; clone_size: NA; cdr3_length: 15; v_call: TRBV28; cdr3_nt: TGTGCCAGCAGTTCATACAGGGGGGCAAACTATGGCTACACCTTC; cdr3_aa: CASSSYRGANYGYTF
j_call: TRBJ1-2; d_call: NA; clone_size: NA; cdr3_length: 12; v_call: TRBV29-1; cdr3_nt: TGCAGCGGGAGAACGCCGGACTATGGCTACACCTTC; cdr3_aa: CSGRTPDYGYTF
j_call: TRBJ1-2; d_call: TRBD1; clone_size: NA; cdr3_length: 14; v_call: TRBV2; cdr3_nt: TGTGCCAGCAGAAGGGGACAGGGGAACTATGGCTACACCTTC; cdr3_aa: CASRRGQGNYGYTF
j_call: TRBJ1-5; d_call: NA; clone_size: NA; cdr3_length: 14; v_call: TRBV19; cdr3_nt: TGTGCCAGTAGTAATCAGGGGTCAAATCAGCCCCAGCATTTT; cdr3_aa: CASSNQGSNQPQHF
j_call: TRBJ1-2; d_call: NA; clone_size: NA; cdr3_length: 15; v_call: TRBV7-2; cdr3_nt: TGTGCCAGCAGCCCGCGGGCAGGGGTTTTAGGTGGCTACACCTTC; cdr3_aa: CASSPRAGVLGGYTF
j_call: TRBJ2-2; d_call: NA; clone_size: NA; cdr3_length: 15; v_call: TRBV9; cdr3_nt: TGTGCCAGCAGCATACGGACAGATGGGACCGGGGAGCTGTTTTTT; cdr3_aa: CASSIRTDGTGELFF
j_call: TRBJ2-7; d_call: NA; clone_size: NA; cdr3_length: 15; v_call: TRBV5-1; cdr3_nt: TGCGCCAGCAGCCCGGACAGTCCGAGCTCCTACGAGCAGTACTTC; cdr3_aa: CASSPDSPSSYEQYF
j_call: TRBJ1-1; d_call: TRBD1; clone_size: NA; cdr3_length: 15; v_call: TRBV19; cdr3_nt: TGTGCCAGTAGTATAGATAAGGGGACAGGGGGCTACGCTTTCTTT; cdr3_aa: CASSIDKGTGGYAFF
j_call: TRBJ2-1; d_call: TRBD2; clone_size: NA; cdr3_length: 14; v_call: TRBV18; cdr3_nt: TGTGCCAGCTCACCACTAGCGGGAGCTGGTGAGCAGTTCTTC; cdr3_aa: CASSPLAGAGEQFF
j_call: TRBJ1-2; d_call: TRBD1; clone_size: NA; cdr3_length: 13; v_call: TRBV5-4; cdr3_nt: TGTGCCAGCAGCTTGCCGCAGGGGGCTGGCTACACCTTC; cdr3_aa: CASSLPQGAGYTF
j_call: TRBJ1-4; d_call: NA; clone_size: few; cdr3_length: 15; v_call: TRBV5-1; cdr3_nt: TGCGCCAGCAGCGTCCAAGGGGCAGGGCCCGAAAAACTGTTTTTT; cdr3_aa: CASSVQGAGPEKLFF
j_call: TRBJ2-7; d_call: TRBD1; clone_size: NA; cdr3_length: 15; v_call: TRBV9; cdr3_nt: TGTGCCAGCAGCGGGGGACAGGGGGCTTCCTACGAGCAGTACTTC; cdr3_aa: CASSGGQGASYEQYF
j_call: TRBJ1-3; d_call: NA; clone_size: NA; cdr3_length: 14; v_call: TRBV12-5; cdr3_nt: TGTGCTAGTGGTTTGAGGGGGTCTGGAAACACCATATATTTT; cdr3_aa: CASGLRGSGNTIYF
j_call: TRBJ1-6; d_call: NA; clone_size: NA; cdr3_length: 13; v_call: TRBV10-1; cdr3_nt: TGCGCCAGCAACCCGGGACACAATTCACCCCTCCACTTT; cdr3_aa: CASNPGHNSPLHF
j_call: TRBJ2-7; d_call: NA; clone_size: NA; cdr3_length: 14; v_call: TRBV20-1; cdr3_nt: TGCAGTGCTCGTGGGCCTTCGATTTCCTACGAGCAGTACTTC; cdr3_aa: CSARGPSISYEQYF
j_call: TRBJ1-3; d_call: NA; clone_size: few; cdr3_length: 14; v_call: TRBV7-8; cdr3_nt: TGTGCCAGCAGCTTAGCGGGACAAGGAAACACCATATATTTT; cdr3_aa: CASSLAGQGNTIYF
j_call: TRBJ2-3; d_call: TRBD2; clone_size: NA; cdr3_length: 16; v_call: TRBV29-1; cdr3_nt: TGCAGCGTTGAGACTAGCGGGAGCCCGAGCACAGATACGCAGTATTTT; cdr3_aa: CSVETSGSPSTDTQYF
j_call: TRBJ2-1; d_call: NA; clone_size: NA; cdr3_length: 16; v_call: TRBV19; cdr3_nt: TGTGCCAGTAGTGGGCGGTTTGGGGGGAGCTACAATGAGCAGTTCTTC; cdr3_aa: CASSGRFGGSYNEQFF
j_call: TRBJ2-7; d_call: NA; clone_size: NA; cdr3_length: 15; v_call: TRBV5-1; cdr3_nt: TGCGCCAGCAGCTTGGGGGACACGAGCTCCTACGAGCAGTACTTC; cdr3_aa: CASSLGDTSSYEQYF